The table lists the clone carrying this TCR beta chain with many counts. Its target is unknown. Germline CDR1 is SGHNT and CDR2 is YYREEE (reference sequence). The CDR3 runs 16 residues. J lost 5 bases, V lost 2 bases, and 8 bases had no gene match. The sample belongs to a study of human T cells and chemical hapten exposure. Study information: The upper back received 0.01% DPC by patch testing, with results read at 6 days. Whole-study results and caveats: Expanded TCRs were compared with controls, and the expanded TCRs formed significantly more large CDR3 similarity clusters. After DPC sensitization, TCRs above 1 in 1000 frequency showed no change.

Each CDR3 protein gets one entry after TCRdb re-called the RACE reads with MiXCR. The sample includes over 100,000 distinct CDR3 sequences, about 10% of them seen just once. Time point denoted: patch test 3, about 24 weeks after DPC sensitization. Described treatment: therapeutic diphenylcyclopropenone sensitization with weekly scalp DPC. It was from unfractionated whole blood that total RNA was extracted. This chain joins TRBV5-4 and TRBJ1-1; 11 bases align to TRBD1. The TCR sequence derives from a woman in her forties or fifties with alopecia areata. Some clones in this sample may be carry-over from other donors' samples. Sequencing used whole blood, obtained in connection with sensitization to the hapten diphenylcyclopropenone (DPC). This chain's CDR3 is CASSLHAGTGGTEAFF. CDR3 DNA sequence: TGTGCCAGCAGCTTACATGCCGGGACAGGGGGGACTGAAGCTTTCTTT.